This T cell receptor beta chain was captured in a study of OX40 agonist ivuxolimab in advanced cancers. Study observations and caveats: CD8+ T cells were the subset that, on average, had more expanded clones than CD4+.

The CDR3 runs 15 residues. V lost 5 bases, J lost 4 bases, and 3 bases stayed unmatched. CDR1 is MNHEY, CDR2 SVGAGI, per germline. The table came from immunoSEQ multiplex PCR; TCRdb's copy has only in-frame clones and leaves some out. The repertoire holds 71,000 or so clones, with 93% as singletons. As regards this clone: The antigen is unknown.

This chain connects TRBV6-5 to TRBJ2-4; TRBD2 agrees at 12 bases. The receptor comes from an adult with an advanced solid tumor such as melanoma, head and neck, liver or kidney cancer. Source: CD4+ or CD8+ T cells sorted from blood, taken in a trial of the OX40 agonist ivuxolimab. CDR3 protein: CASSTGTSGKNIQYF. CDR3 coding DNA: TGTGCCAGCAGTACCGGGACTAGCGGGAAAAACATTCAGTACTTC.